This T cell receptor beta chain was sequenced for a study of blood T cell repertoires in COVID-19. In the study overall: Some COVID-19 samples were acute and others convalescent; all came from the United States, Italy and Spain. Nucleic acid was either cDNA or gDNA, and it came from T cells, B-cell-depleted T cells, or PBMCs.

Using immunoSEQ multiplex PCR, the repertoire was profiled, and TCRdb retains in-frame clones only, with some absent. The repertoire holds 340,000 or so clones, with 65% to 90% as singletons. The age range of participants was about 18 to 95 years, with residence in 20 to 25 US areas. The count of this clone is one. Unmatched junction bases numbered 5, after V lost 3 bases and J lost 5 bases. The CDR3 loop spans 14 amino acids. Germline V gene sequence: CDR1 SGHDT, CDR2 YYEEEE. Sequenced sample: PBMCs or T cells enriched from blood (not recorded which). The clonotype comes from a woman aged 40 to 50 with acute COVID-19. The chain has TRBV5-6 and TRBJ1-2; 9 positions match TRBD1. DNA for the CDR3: TGTGCCAGCAGCTCCGGACAGGGGCAATATGGCTACACCTTC. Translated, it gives CASSSGQGQYGYTF.